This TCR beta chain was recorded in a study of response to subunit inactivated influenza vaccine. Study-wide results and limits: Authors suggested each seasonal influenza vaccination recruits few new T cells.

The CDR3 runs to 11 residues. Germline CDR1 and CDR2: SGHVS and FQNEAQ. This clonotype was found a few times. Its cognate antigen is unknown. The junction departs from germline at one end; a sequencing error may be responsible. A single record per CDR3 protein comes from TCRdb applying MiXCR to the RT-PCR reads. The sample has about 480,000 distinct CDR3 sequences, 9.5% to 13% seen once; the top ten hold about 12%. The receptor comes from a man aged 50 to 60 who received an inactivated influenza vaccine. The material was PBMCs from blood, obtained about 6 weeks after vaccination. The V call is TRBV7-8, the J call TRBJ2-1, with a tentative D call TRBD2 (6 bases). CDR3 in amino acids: CASSVADEQFF. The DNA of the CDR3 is TGTGCCAGCAGCGTAGCGGATGAGCAGTTCTTC. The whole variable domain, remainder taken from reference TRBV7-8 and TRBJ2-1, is GAGVSQSPRYKVAKRGQDVALRCDPISGHVSLFWYQQALGQGPEFLTYFQNEAQLDKSGLPSDRFFAERPEGSVSTLKIQRTQQEDSAVYLCASSVADEQFFGPGTRLTVL.